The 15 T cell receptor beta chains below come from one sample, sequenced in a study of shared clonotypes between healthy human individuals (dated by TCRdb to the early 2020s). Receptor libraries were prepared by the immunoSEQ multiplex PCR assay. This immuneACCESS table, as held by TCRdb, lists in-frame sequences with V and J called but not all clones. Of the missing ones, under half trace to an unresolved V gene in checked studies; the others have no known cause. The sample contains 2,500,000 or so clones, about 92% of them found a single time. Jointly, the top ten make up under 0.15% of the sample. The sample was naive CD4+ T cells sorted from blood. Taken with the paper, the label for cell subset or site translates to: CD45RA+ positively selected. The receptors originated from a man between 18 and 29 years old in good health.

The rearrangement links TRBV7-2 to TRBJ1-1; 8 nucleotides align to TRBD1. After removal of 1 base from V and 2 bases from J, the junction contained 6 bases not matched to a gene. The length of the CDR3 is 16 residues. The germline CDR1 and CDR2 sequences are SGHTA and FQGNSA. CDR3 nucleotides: TGTGCCAGCAGCTTAGTGGGACAGGTAATTAACACTGAAGCTTTCTTT. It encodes CASSLVGQVINTEAFF. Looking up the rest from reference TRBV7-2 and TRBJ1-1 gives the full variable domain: GAGVSQSPSNKVTEKGKDVELRCDPISGHTALYWYRQSLGQGLEFLIYFQGNSAPDKSGLPSDRFSAERTGGSVSTLTIQRTQQEDSAVYLCASSLVGQVINTEAFFGQGTRLTVV.

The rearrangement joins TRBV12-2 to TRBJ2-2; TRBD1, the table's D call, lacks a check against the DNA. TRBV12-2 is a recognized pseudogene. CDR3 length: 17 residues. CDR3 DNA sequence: TGTGCAAGTCGCTTAGATTTTGGGGGCTTGAACACCGGGGAGCTGTTTTTT. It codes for CASRLDFGGLNTGELFF.

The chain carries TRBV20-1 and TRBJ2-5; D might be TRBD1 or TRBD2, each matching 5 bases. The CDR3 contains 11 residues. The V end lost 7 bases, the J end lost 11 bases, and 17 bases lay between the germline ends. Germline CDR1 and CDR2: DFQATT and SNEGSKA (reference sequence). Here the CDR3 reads CSVNDSREQYF. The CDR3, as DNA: TGCAGTGTCAACGACAGTAGGGAGCAGTACTTC.

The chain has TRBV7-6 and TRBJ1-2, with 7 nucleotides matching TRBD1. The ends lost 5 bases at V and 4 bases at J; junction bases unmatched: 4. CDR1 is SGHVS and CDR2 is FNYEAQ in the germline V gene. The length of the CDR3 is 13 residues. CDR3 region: CASSTQGFYGYTF. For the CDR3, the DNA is TGTGCCAGCAGCACACAGGGGTTCTATGGCTACACCTTC.

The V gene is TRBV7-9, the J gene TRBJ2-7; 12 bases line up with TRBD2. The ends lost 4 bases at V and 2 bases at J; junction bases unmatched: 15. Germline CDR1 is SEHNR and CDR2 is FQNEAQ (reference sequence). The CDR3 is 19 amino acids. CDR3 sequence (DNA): TGTGCCAGCAGCTCCCGGACTAGCGGGACCCTTGTTGACCCCTACGAGCAGTACTTC. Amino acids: CASSSRTSGTLVDPYEQYF.

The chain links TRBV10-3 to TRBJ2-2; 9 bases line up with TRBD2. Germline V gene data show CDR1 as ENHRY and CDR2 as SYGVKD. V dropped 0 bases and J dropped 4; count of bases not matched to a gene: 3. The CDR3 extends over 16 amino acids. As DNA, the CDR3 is TGTGCCATCAGTGAGTCAGAACTAGCGGGCACCGGGGAGCTGTTTTTT. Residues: CAISESELAGTGELFF.

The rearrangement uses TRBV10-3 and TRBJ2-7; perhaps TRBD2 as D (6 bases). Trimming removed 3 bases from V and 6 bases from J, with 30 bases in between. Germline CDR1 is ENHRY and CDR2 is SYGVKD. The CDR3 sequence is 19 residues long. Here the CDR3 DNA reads TGTGCCATCAGTGACCTCGGGGCAGGGAGGACCGGGCCCATTACCGAGCAGTACTTC. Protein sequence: CAISDLGAGRTGPITEQYF.

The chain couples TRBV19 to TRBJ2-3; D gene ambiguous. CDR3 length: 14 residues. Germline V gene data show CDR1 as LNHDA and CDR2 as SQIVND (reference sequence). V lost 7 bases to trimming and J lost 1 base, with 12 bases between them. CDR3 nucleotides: TGTGCCAGTAATCTTCGACCTGGCACAGATACGCAGTATTTT. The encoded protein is CASNLRPGTDTQYF.

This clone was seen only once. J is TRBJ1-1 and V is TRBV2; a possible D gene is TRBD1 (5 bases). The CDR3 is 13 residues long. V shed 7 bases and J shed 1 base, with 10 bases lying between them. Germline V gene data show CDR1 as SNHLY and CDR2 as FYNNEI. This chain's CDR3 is CASKEQANTEAFF. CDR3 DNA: TGTGCCAGCAAAGAACAGGCGAACACTGAAGCTTTCTTT.

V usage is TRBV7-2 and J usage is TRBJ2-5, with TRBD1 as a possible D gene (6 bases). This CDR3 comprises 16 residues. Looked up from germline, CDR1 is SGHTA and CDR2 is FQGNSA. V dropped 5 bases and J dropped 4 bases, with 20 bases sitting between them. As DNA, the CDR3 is TGTGCCAGCAGCCCCCGGGACACCTCATTGTCAGAGACCCAGTACTTC. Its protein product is CASSPRDTSLSETQYF.

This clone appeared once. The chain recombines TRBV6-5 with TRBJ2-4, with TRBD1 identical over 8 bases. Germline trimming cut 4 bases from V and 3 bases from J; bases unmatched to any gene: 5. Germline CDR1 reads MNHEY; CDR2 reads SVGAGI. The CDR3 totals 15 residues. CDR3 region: CASSFLQGGKNIQYF. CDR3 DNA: TGTGCCAGCAGTTTCTTACAGGGGGGCAAAAACATTCAGTACTTC.

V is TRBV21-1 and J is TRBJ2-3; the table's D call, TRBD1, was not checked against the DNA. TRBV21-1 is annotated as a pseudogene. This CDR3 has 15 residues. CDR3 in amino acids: CASSSHRAGSDTQYF. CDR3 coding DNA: TGTGCCAGCAGCAGCCACCGGGCAGGGTCAGATACGCAGTATTTT.

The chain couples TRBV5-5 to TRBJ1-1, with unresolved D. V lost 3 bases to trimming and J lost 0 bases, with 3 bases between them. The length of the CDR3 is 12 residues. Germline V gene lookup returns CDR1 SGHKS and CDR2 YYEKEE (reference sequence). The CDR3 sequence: CASSWMNTEAFF. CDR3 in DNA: TGTGCCAGCAGCTGGATGAACACTGAAGCTTTCTTT.

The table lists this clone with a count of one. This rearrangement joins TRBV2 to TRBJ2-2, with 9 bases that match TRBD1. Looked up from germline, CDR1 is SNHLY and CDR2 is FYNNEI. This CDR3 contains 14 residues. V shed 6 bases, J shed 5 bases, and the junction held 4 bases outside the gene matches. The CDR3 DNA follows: TGTGCCAGCAGGCAGGGACAGGGTACCGGGGAGCTGTTTTTT. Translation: CASRQGQGTGELFF.

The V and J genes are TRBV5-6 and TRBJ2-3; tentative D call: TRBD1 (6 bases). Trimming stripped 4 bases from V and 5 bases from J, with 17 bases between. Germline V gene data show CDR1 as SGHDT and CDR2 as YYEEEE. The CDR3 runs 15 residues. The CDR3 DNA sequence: TGTGCCAGCAGCCGTACAGGGATAGCACAAGATACGCAGTATTTT. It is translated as CASSRTGIAQDTQYF.